This TCR beta chain comes out of a study of T cells after posttransplantation cyclophosphamide. Repertoires were generated with immunoSEQ multiplex PCR, while TCRdb's copy carries only in-frame clones and drops some. The sample yields more than 30,000 clones, just over 90% seen once. The CDR3 contains 14 residues. J was trimmed by 7 bases and V by 2 bases; bases with no gene match: 5. Germline CDR1 and CDR2: SGHRS and YFSETQ. The naive gate required viable CD3+CD4+ or CD3+CD8+ cells with CCR7+CD45RA+CD45RO-CD95-CD27+CD28+ phenotype. Sample: naive CD4+ T cells sorted from PBMCs. The receptor was isolated from a woman aged 55-69 years in good health, CMV-negative, and a related stem cell transplant donor. V and J are TRBV5-1 and TRBJ1-5, with 8 bases that match TRBD1. CDR3 DNA: TGCGCCAGCAGCTTCGACAGGGGTGGGCAGCCCCAGCATTTT. Protein: CASSFDRGGQPQHF.